Presented here are 12 T cell receptor beta chains from one specimen sequenced in a study of blood T cells in healthy people across ages. With a J-beta primer mix and a sample-barcoded 5' primer, a second PCR ran about 7 to 12 cycles. Using its own MiXCR run on the 5' RACE reads, TCRdb lists one record per CDR3 protein. The table lists roughly 2 million distinct CDR3 sequences, around 50% of them singletons. Sequenced input: blood. These receptors were taken from a woman aged 40 to 55 in good health.

The chain links TRBV15 to TRBJ2-1, with TRBD2 identical over 9 bases. The length of the CDR3 is 16 residues. CDR1 and CDR2 (germline): LNHNV, YYDKDF (reference sequence). The ends lost 0 bases at V and 6 bases at J; junction bases unmatched: 6. The CDR3 DNA is TGTGCCACCAGCAGAGATGTGGGACTAGCCACCAATGAGCAGTTCTTC. Translating gives CATSRDVGLATNEQFF.

This clonotype appeared once. The V and J genes are TRBV3-1 and TRBJ2-1; TRBD2 aligns across 8 bases. The CDR3 is made up of 18 amino acids. J was trimmed by 8 bases and V by 7 bases; bases with no gene match: 22. Germline V gene lookup returns CDR1 LGHDT and CDR2 YNNKEL (reference sequence). The DNA for the CDR3 is TGTGCCAGCATGCCCGACGGACTAGCCCCCGATCGGGACGATGAGCAGTTCTTC. Its translation is CASMPDGLAPDRDDEQFF.

The chain uses TRBV12-3 or TRBV12-4 and TRBJ1-2, with 9 bases identical to TRBD1. J lost 7 bases, V lost 1 base, and 7 bases had no gene match. The length of the CDR3 is 15 residues. CDR3 coding DNA: TGTGCCAGCAGTTTAGGACAGGGGGGTTCCCGTGGCTACACCTTC. Translating gives CASSLGQGGSRGYTF.

The gene calls are TRBV27 and TRBJ2-3, with D perhaps TRBD1 or TRBD2 (5 bases each). CDR1 MNHEY and CDR2 SMNVEV come from the germline V gene (reference sequence). V gave up 3 bases and J gave up 5 bases, with 24 bases separating them. The CDR3 is 18 residues long. The CDR3 spells CASSFSPGWDVHEDTQYF. CDR3 in DNA: TGTGCCAGCAGTTTCTCACCGGGTTGGGACGTACACGAAGATACGCAGTATTTT.

This clonotype was recorded a few times. V usage is TRBV28 and J usage is TRBJ2-4, with TRBD1 identical over 7 bases. The CDR3 totals 14 residues. With V trimmed by 2 bases and J by 13 bases, 11 bases remained unmatched. The germline V gene has CDR1 MDHEN and CDR2 SYDVKM. DNA of the CDR3: TGTGCCAGCAGTTTAAGGACAGGAGATTGGGAGCAGTACTTC. This encodes CASSLRTGDWEQYF.

This rearrangement joins TRBV2 to TRBJ2-1, with TRBD2 matching 9 bases. Trimming took 6 bases from V and 9 from J; bases not matched to a gene: 18. Germline V CDR1 and CDR2: SNHLY, FYNNEI. This CDR3 comprises 17 residues. CDR3 in amino acids: CASSPRGGASRYFEQFF. DNA for the CDR3: TGTGCCAGCAGCCCCCGCGGGGGGGCCTCTAGGTATTTTGAGCAGTTCTTC.

The rearrangement uses TRBV6-5 and TRBJ1-2, with TRBD1 matching 8 bases. This CDR3 spans 15 amino acids. Germline lookup yields CDR1 MNHEY and CDR2 SVGAGI. V shed 6 bases, J shed 8 bases, and the junction held 14 bases outside the gene matches. In DNA form, the CDR3 reads TGTGCCAGCAGCCAAAATTCAGGGGGCTTCCGAGGCTACACCTTC. Translation gives CASSQNSGGFRGYTF.

Concerning this clonotype: This sequence may be a read error, since a much larger clone differs from it by one base. The chain joins TRBV7-2 to TRBJ2-7; 12 bases map to TRBD1. The CDR3 spans 13 residues. The ends lost 10 bases at V and 5 bases at J; junction bases unmatched: 6. The germline V gene encodes CDR1 SGHTA and CDR2 FQGNSA. The chain's CDR3 is CATAGQGADEQYF. The DNA of the CDR3 is TGTGCCACCGCGGGACAGGGGGCCGACGAGCAGTACTTC.

The chain has TRBV29-1 and TRBJ2-7; 7 bases are shared with TRBD1. The CDR3 totals 15 residues. Germline V gives CDR1 SQVTM, CDR2 ANQGSEA. V dropped 5 bases and J dropped 2; count of bases not matched to a gene: 12. CDR3 sequence reads: CSVPLSQGTPYEQYF. In DNA form, the CDR3 reads TGCAGCGTTCCCCTCTCACAGGGGACCCCCTACGAGCAGTACTTC.

This clonotype came up many times. Germline is not matched at one junction end, which may reflect a read error. The chain recombines TRBV18 with TRBJ2-5; D tentatively fits TRBD1 or TRBD2 (5 bases each). Germline CDR1 KGHSH, CDR2 LQKENI. CDR3 length: 12 residues. In DNA, the CDR3 is TGTGCCAGTTCACCGGGGCCAGAGACCCAGTACTTC. Its translation: CASSPGPETQYF.

The chain carries TRBV5-1 and TRBJ2-1, with D possibly TRBD2 on 5 matching bases. Germline V gene sequence: CDR1 SGHRS, CDR2 YFSETQ. Deletions cut 4 bases from V and 7 bases from J, with 15 bases between. The CDR3 extends over 14 amino acids. The CDR3: CASSRELGSNEQFF. Written as DNA, the CDR3 is TGCGCCAGCAGCCGGGAACTAGGGAGTAATGAGCAGTTCTTC. Full variable domain (missing parts from reference TRBV5-1 and TRBJ2-1): KAGVTQTPRYLIKTRGQQVTLSCSPISGHRSVSWYQQTPGQGLQFLFEYFSETQRNKGNFPGRFSGRQFSNSRSEMNVSTLELGDSALYLCASSRELGSNEQFFGPGTRLTVL.

Details on this clonotype: The junction and the germline gene differ at one end; a read error may be behind it. The V gene is TRBV7-7, the J gene TRBJ2-1, with unresolved D. The DNA end lines up better with TRBJ2-7; the J call may be wrong. CDR3 length: 15 residues. Germline loops: CDR1 SSHAT, CDR2 FNYEAQ (reference sequence). The CDR3 sequence is CASSSWVVSYNEQYF. For the CDR3, the DNA is TGTGCTAGCAGCTCGTGGGTCGTCTCCTACAATGAGCAGTACTTC.